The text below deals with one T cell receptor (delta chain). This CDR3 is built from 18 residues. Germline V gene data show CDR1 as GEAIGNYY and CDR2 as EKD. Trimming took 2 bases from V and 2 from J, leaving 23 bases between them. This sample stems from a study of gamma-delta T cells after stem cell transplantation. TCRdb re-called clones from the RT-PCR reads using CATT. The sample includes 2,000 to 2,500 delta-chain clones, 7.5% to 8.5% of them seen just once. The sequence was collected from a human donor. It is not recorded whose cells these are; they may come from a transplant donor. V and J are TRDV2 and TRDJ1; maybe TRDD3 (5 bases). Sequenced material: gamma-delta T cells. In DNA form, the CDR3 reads TGTGCCTGTGACATCCTTTTCGCTATGGTGGATAAGACCGATAAACTCATCTTT. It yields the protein CACDILFAMVDKTDKLIF.